This T cell receptor beta chain stems from a study of CD8+CD57+ T cells in acquired aplastic anemia. For the study at large: Sorted CD4+ and CD8+ cells yielded around 3.3 ug of DNA on average. Study results and limitations: Patients showed no significant difference from controls in CD8+ Simpson's diversity.

This clonotype was seen many times. Its antigen remains unidentified. Germline loops: CDR1 LNHDA, CDR2 SQIVND (reference sequence). This CDR3 has 14 residues. V was shortened by 7 bases and J by 0 bases, with 12 bases between the two germline ends. Sequenced patients had shown CD8+CD57+ cell expansion by flow cytometry. In all patients, the disease was severe acquired aplastic anemia. Genomic DNA acted as the template from which TCR beta VDJ combination and CDR3 sequence profiling were carried out. In TCRdb, the reads were re-called with MiXCR into one record per CDR3 protein. In the table there are hundreds of thousands of distinct CDR3 sequences, under 40% of which are singletons.

The chain couples TRBV19 to TRBJ1-2; D is possibly TRBD1 (5 bases). The specimen sequenced was sorted CD4+, CD8+, or CD8+CD57+ T cells (not recorded which) from PBMCs. This receptor was obtained from a human donor with aplastic anemia. CDR3 sequence: CASIGAGSNYGYTF. CDR3 sequence (DNA): TGTGCCAGTATAGGGGCAGGTTCTAACTATGGCTACACCTTC.